This TCR beta chain originates from a study of monozygotic twins with inflammatory bowel disease. Using the 5' RACE reads, TCRdb records one entry per CDR3 protein without DNA. This sample's table reports around 380,000 distinct CDR3 sequences. The CDR3 runs 18 residues. Germline V gene lookup returns CDR1 MNHEY and CDR2 SVGEGT. This clonotype was sampled from a human donor with ulcerative colitis or Crohn's disease, or a healthy co-twin of an affected twin (not recorded which). V usage is TRBV6-2 or TRBV6-3 and J usage is TRBJ2-3; TCRdb's assignment of TRBD2 cannot be checked, as there is no DNA. Specimen: blood. The CDR3 protein is CASKGETNLAGRTDTQYF.